A selection of T cell receptor beta chains follows, all from one sample in a study of patients and donors after allogeneic stem cell transplantation. In TCRdb, the RT-PCR reads were re-called with MiXCR into one record per CDR3 protein. This table has around 2,000 distinct CDR3 sequences, approximately 4.8% appearing once. The source material was blood, either unsorted or a sorted T cell fraction (not recorded which). Receptors originate from a human donor who was either an allogeneic HSCT recipient or a stem cell or donor lymphocyte infusion donor (not recorded which). It is not recorded whose cells these are; they may come from a transplant donor. The CDR3 runs from the conserved cysteine through the conserved F or W. A D gene is named only where the DNA matches it firmly. Rows may omit the clone size; those that give it use once, few, many or a size class.

clone_size,j_call,d_call,v_call,cdr3_nt,cdr3_aa
NA,TRBJ2-2,NA,TRBV27,TGTGCCAGCAGGGCCGGGAGGAACACCGGGGAGCTGTTTTTT,CASRAGRNTGELFF
medium-sized,TRBJ2-5,TRBD2,TRBV6-6,TGTGCCAGCAGTAACCGGGGGGGAGAACAAGAGACCCAGTACTTC,CASSNRGGEQETQYF
medium-sized,TRBJ2-7,TRBD2,TRBV6-1,TGTGCCAGCCGGCTAGCGGGCCCCTACGAGCAGTACTTC,CASRLAGPYEQYF
NA,TRBJ2-1,NA,TRBV3-1,TGTGCCAGCAGCCAAGCAGAGTCTGAGCAGTTCTTC,CASSQAESEQFF
medium-sized,TRBJ2-7,TRBD2,TRBV11-2,TGTGCCAGCAGCCTGAGCGGGACCTACGAGCAGTACTTC,CASSLSGTYEQYF
medium-sized,TRBJ1-1,NA,TRBV7-2,TGTGCCAGCAGCCCACTCCGGGAAGCTTTCTTT,CASSPLREAFF
medium-sized,TRBJ2-3,NA,TRBV7-2,TGTGCCAGCAGCTTGGGCGGAACAGATACGCAGTATTTT,CASSLGGTDTQYF
medium-sized,TRBJ2-7,TRBD1,TRBV7-9,TGTGCCAGCAGCTTCACAGGGGTAGTCTACGAGCAGTACTTC,CASSFTGVVYEQYF
large,TRBJ2-4,TRBD1,TRBV11-3,TGTGCCAGCAGCTTAGGAGGGGGCATGGACATTCAGTACTTC,CASSLGGGMDIQYF
NA,TRBJ2-7,TRBD2,TRBV6-5,TGTGCCAGCAGTTCTGGCCCTACTAGCGGGAGGGTCTACGAGCAGTACTTC,CASSSGPTSGRVYEQYF
few,TRBJ2-3,TRBD2,TRBV10-1,TGCGCCACCGGGACTAGCGGGACAGATACGCAGTATTTT,CATGTSGTDTQYF
medium-sized,TRBJ2-1,TRBD2,TRBV11-3,TGTGCCAGCAGCCTATCTAGCGGGAGCCCCAATGAGCAGTTCTTC,CASSLSSGSPNEQFF
medium-sized,TRBJ1-1,NA,TRBV19,TGTGCCAGTAGTATTGGAACAGGGACGGGTGAAGCTTTCTTT,CASSIGTGTGEAFF
NA,TRBJ1-1,NA,TRBV5-5,TGTGCCAGCAGCTTTTCGATAGGAATGAACACTGAAGCTTTCTTT,CASSFSIGMNTEAFF
large,TRBJ2-2,NA,TRBV7-6,TGTGCCAGTCGGGATGCCGGGGAGCTGTTTTTT,CASRDAGELFF
NA,TRBJ1-3,NA,TRBV9,TGTGCCAGCAGCGTAGCTCCGACAGGTGAATACTCTGGAAACACCATATATTTT,CASSVAPTGEYSGNTIYF
few,TRBJ2-2,NA,TRBV7-2,TGTGCCAGCAGCCCCCCGAAGGCCGGGGAGCTGTTTTTT,CASSPPKAGELFF
medium-sized,TRBJ1-1,NA,TRBV11-3,TGTGCCAGCAGCTTAAGCTCAGGGAACACTGAAGCTTTCTTT,CASSLSSGNTEAFF
few,TRBJ2-7,NA,TRBV7-9,TGTGCCAGCAGCTTAGGACAGCCCTACGAGCAGTACTTC,CASSLGQPYEQYF
NA,TRBJ2-3,TRBD2,TRBV6-5,TGTGCCAGCAGAAGTCCCACTAGCGGCACAGATACGCAGTATTTT,CASRSPTSGTDTQYF
medium-sized,TRBJ1-1,NA,TRBV24-1,TGTGCCACCAGTGAGGGAGGGCTGAGTTATGAAGCTTTCTTT,CATSEGGLSYEAFF
medium-sized,TRBJ2-7,TRBD1,TRBV19,TGTGCCAGTAGTCGACAGGGCTACGAGCAGTACTTC,CASSRQGYEQYF
large,TRBJ2-3,NA,TRBV11-2,TGTGCCAGCAGCCTGACAGATACGCAGTATTTT,CASSLTDTQYF
NA,TRBJ1-5,TRBD1,TRBV7-8,TGTGCCAGCAGCAACCGACAGGGAGAGAATAGCAATCAGCCCCAGCATTTT,CASSNRQGENSNQPQHF
few,TRBJ2-2,TRBD2,TRBV5-6,TGTGCCAGCAGCTTGCCTAGCGGGAACACCGGGGAGCTGTTTTTT,CASSLPSGNTGELFF
few,TRBJ1-5,NA,TRBV29-1,TGCAGCGTTGGCAGCGATAGCAATCAGCCCCAGCATTTT,CSVGSDSNQPQHF
medium-sized,TRBJ2-1,NA,TRBV11-2,TGTGCCAGCAGCCGGATGTTGAGCGGAAGCTCCTACAATGAGCAGTTCTTC,CASSRMLSGSSYNEQFF
medium-sized,TRBJ2-1,NA,TRBV5-4,TGTGCCAGCAGGGTAGCGGTGAGCTCCTACAATGAGCAGTTCTTC,CASRVAVSSYNEQFF
medium-sized,TRBJ1-3,NA,TRBV7-2,TGTGCCAGCAGCTTAGGTAGGCCAAGCTCTGGAAACACCATATATTTT,CASSLGRPSSGNTIYF
medium-sized,TRBJ2-7,TRBD2,TRBV5-1,TGCGCCAGCAGCTCTATAGGACTAGCGGACTACGAGCAGTACTTC,CASSSIGLADYEQYF
NA,TRBJ1-2,NA,TRBV9,TGTGCCAGCAGCACAAACTATGGCTACACCTTC,CASSTNYGYTF
few,TRBJ2-7,TRBD2,TRBV29-1,TGCAGCGTTGATGAGGGAGGGGACGAGCAGTACTTC,CSVDEGGDEQYF
NA,TRBJ2-5,NA,TRBV5-1,TGCGCCAGCAGCCTCGCCCTTGGGGGGCTCCAAGAGACCCAGTACTTC,CASSLALGGLQETQYF
medium-sized,TRBJ2-3,TRBD1,TRBV7-9,TGTGCCAGCAGCCGATCGACAGGGGGCCACACAGATACGCAGTATTTT,CASSRSTGGHTDTQYF
few,TRBJ1-1,NA,TRBV29-1,TGCAGCGTCGACCACCAGCGGGGGACTGAAGCTTTCTTT,CSVDHQRGTEAFF
medium-sized,TRBJ2-3,NA,TRBV4-1,TGCGCCAGCAGCCAAGGCACCGCGGGGGATACGCAGTATTTT,CASSQGTAGDTQYF
medium-sized,TRBJ2-1,TRBD2,TRBV7-7,TGTGCTAGCAGCCTGGGACTAGGGGTCGATGAGCAGTTCTTC,CASSLGLGVDEQFF
medium-sized,TRBJ2-7,NA,TRBV5-1,TGCGCCAGCAGCTTGAAAGCGGACGAGCAGTACTTC,CASSLKADEQYF
medium-sized,TRBJ2-3,TRBD2,TRBV24-1,TGTGCCACCAGTGACCTCCCTGGAGCGGGAGAAGGCACAGATACGCAGTATTTT,CATSDLPGAGEGTDTQYF
medium-sized,TRBJ2-1,TRBD2,TRBV5-1,TGCGCCAGCAGCTACCTAGCGGGCCGTAGCTCCTACAATGAGCAGTTCTTC,CASSYLAGRSSYNEQFF